Below, 31 T cell receptor beta chains from the same sample are listed, as sequenced in a study of blood T cell repertoires in COVID-19. Clones were read by immunoSEQ multiplex PCR, and TCRdb kept only the in-frame ones, dropping some. The sample records approximately 27,000 clones, roughly four fifths being singletons. The sample taken for sequencing was peripheral blood. Receptors were obtained from a man between 70 and 80 years old with acute or convalescent COVID-19.

The CDR3 DNA sequence: TGTGCCAGCAGCTTAGGGGTCCTTAGCGGGAGGCCCCGGGAAAATGAGCAGTTCTTC. Its translation: CASSLGVLSGRPRENEQFF. This chain links TRBV7-9 with TRBJ2-1; 10 bases are shared with TRBD2. Germline CDR1 is SEHNR and CDR2 is FQNEAQ (reference sequence). V lost 1 base to trimming and J lost 7 bases; unmatched junction nucleotides: 16. The CDR3 is made up of 19 amino acids.

The chain uses TRBV5-8 and TRBJ2-1, with TRBD2 identical over 13 bases. The CDR3 is made up of 19 amino acids. The V and J ends lost 0 bases and 0 bases, in that order; junction bases with no gene match: 6. Germline V gives CDR1 SGHTS, CDR2 YDEGEE. The CDR3 protein is CASSLEGTSGVSSYNEQFF. The CDR3 region has the DNA TGTGCCAGCAGCTTGGAAGGGACTAGCGGGGTAAGCTCCTACAATGAGCAGTTCTTC.

The rearrangement links TRBV27 to TRBJ2-3, with D possibly matching TRBD2 (6 bases). Per the germline V gene, CDR1 is MNHEY and CDR2 is SMNVEV (reference sequence). V was trimmed by 2 bases and J by 5 bases, leaving 14 bases between them. There are 15 residues in the CDR3. The CDR3 region has the DNA TGTGCCAGCAGTTTAGGTCAGGGAGGTGGAGATACGCAGTATTTT. Translated: CASSLGQGGGDTQYF.

The chain employs TRBV5-1 and TRBJ2-7; 8 bases fit TRBD1. The CDR3 loop spans 15 amino acids. The V gene end was trimmed by 0 bases and the J gene end by 2 bases; junction bases not matched to a gene: 4. The germline V gene encodes CDR1 SGHRS and CDR2 YFSETQ. CDR3 sequence reads: CASSLAGTGAYEQYF. CDR3 in DNA: TGCGCCAGCAGCTTGGCCGGGACAGGAGCCTACGAGCAGTACTTC.

The chain recombines TRBV19 with TRBJ1-5; D not certain. Trimming cost V 2 bases and J 2 bases, with 7 bases left between them. The CDR3 length is 14 residues. The germline V gene has CDR1 LNHDA and CDR2 SQIVND (reference sequence). The DNA of the CDR3 is TGTGCCAGTAGTATAATGCCAGGCAATCAGCCCCAGCATTTT. Amino acid sequence: CASSIMPGNQPQHF.

The V and J genes are TRBV12-3 or TRBV12-4 and TRBJ1-5; D remains ambiguous. The CDR3 sequence is 13 residues long. Trimming left V 4 bases short and J 9 bases short, with 13 bases between. Here the CDR3 reads CASSSTEYGPQHF. The CDR3 DNA is TGTGCCAGCAGTTCGACTGAGTACGGGCCCCAGCATTTT.

This clone has only a few counts. The chain joins TRBV14 to TRBJ2-1; D is possibly TRBD1 (6 bases). V was cut by 4 bases and J by 10 bases, with 14 bases left in between. CDR3 length: 13 amino acids. CDR1 and CDR2 from the germline V gene are SGHDN and FVKESK. CDR3 sequence (DNA): TGTGCCAGCAGCCGATTGGACAGTAACGAGCAGTTCTTC. Its protein product is CASSRLDSNEQFF. Full variable domain (missing parts from reference TRBV14 and TRBJ2-1): EAGVTQFPSHSVIEKGQTVTLRCDPISGHDNLYWYRRVMGKEIKFLLHFVKESKQDESGMPNNRFLAERTGGTYSTLKVQPAELEDSGVYFCASSRLDSNEQFFGPGTRLTVL.

J is TRBJ1-1 and V is TRBV3-1 (or the pseudogene TRBV3-2), with D uncertain. V was trimmed by 4 bases and J by 2 bases, leaving 11 bases between them. The CDR3 runs 14 residues. Per the germline V gene, CDR1 is LGHDT and CDR2 is YNNKEL (reference sequence). CDR3 bases: TGTGCCAGCAGCCCCATGGGGAGAAACACTGAAGCTTTCTTT. Encoded protein: CASSPMGRNTEAFF.

The chain uses TRBV5-6 and TRBJ2-4; no firm D call. With 2 bases removed from V and 2 bases from J, the gap between germline ends came to 8 bases. The CDR3 sequence is 14 residues long. CDR1 and CDR2 (germline): SGHDT, YYEEEE. This CDR3 is CASSFQQTKNIQYF. CDR3 nucleotides: TGTGCCAGCAGCTTTCAACAGACCAAAAACATTCAGTACTTC.

This sequence joins TRBV2 and TRBJ2-7; D is perhaps TRBD2 (5 bases). Per germline, CDR1 SNHLY and CDR2 FYNNEI. CDR3 size: 11 residues. Trimming took off 7 bases at V and 7 bases at J, with 11 bases between the two ends. CDR3 loop: CASKYGEEQYF. CDR3 bases: TGTGCCAGCAAATATGGGGAGGAGCAGTACTTC.

Judged by abundance, this clone is medium-sized (0.01 to 0.1%). The chain joins TRBV3-1 (or the pseudogene TRBV3-2) to TRBJ2-7; a weak D match, TRBD1 (5 bases). Trimming took 3 bases from V and 4 from J, leaving 13 bases between them. Germline V gene sequence: CDR1 LGHDT, CDR2 YNNKEL (reference sequence). CDR3 size: 14 residues. The CDR3 loop reads CASSQQRGWYEQYF. Here the CDR3 DNA reads TGTGCCAGCAGCCAGCAAAGGGGCTGGTACGAGCAGTACTTC.

The J gene is TRBJ1-1, the V gene TRBV30; 8 nucleotides agree with TRBD1. CDR1 and CDR2 from the germline V gene are GTSNPN and SVGIG (reference sequence). The CDR3 extends over 13 amino acids. The ends lost 0 bases at V and 6 bases at J; junction bases unmatched: 3. This CDR3 reads CAWSVDRVAEAFF. In nucleotides, the CDR3 is TGTGCCTGGAGTGTGGACAGGGTCGCTGAAGCTTTCTTT. The whole variable domain, remainder taken from reference TRBV30 and TRBJ1-1, is SQTIHQWPATLVQPVGSPLSLECTVEGTSNPNLYWYRQAAGRGLQLLFYSVGIGQISSEVPQNLSASRPQDRQFILSSKKLLLSDSGFYLCAWSVDRVAEAFFGQGTRLTVV.

This sequence joins TRBV2 and TRBJ1-2, with a weak D call TRBD1 (6 bases). The V end was cut by 6 bases, the J end by 6 bases, with 14 bases between. The germline V gene has CDR1 SNHLY and CDR2 FYNNEI. The CDR3 contains 13 residues. The CDR3 DNA sequence: TGTGCCAGCAGGACGGACAGTCTCAATGGCTACACCTTC. Translating it yields CASRTDSLNGYTF.

The genes are TRBV29-1 and TRBJ1-4; 9 nucleotides align to TRBD1. The CDR3 extends over 14 amino acids. With V trimmed by 7 bases and J by 4 bases, 7 bases remained unmatched. Germline CDR1 reads SQVTM; CDR2 reads ANQGSEA. The CDR3 nucleotides read TGCAGCGCGATAACGGGACAGGGTAATGAAAAACTGTTTTTT. This gives the protein CSAITGQGNEKLFF.

This clone appeared a few times. The rearrangement links TRBV25-1 to TRBJ1-3; D gene uncertain. Per germline, CDR1 MGHDK and CDR2 SYGVNS. V shed 10 bases and J shed 0 bases, with 16 bases lying between them. This CDR3 comprises 15 residues. The CDR3 DNA sequence: TGTGCCACGCGTTGGGGAGGCCGCTCTGGAAACACCATATATTTT. It yields the protein CATRWGGRSGNTIYF.

The V call is TRBV19, the J call TRBJ1-6, with 7 positions matching TRBD1. Germline CDR1 and CDR2: LNHDA and SQIVND (reference sequence). With 5 bases clipped from V and 9 bases from J, the junction kept 7 bases outside the gene matches. The CDR3 contains 14 residues. The CDR3 protein is CASSPRQGGSPLHF. CDR3 nucleotide sequence: TGTGCCAGTAGTCCGAGACAGGGAGGTTCACCCCTCCACTTT.

This clone was counted once. The chain employs TRBV10-3 and TRBJ2-7, with 11 nucleotides matching TRBD2. Unmatched junction bases numbered 19, after V lost 11 bases and J lost 7 bases. CDR3 size: 16 residues. Germline V gives CDR1 ENHRY, CDR2 SYGVKD. The CDR3 spells CAAGGVLAGVRNEQYF. The CDR3, as DNA: TGTGCCGCCGGAGGGGTACTAGCGGGAGTGCGAAATGAGCAGTACTTC.

This clone was seen only once. The rearrangement joins TRBV11-2 to TRBJ2-3; 8 bases agree with TRBD2. The V segment lost 0 bases and the J segment 5 bases; nucleotides outside the gene matches: 16. The length of the CDR3 is 19 residues. CDR1 SGHAT and CDR2 FQNNGV come from the germline V gene. The CDR3 here is CASSLDGWIAGPQGDTQYF. The CDR3 coding sequence is TGTGCCAGCAGCTTAGATGGATGGATAGCGGGACCCCAAGGAGATACGCAGTATTTT.

This chain connects TRBV9 to TRBJ2-3; TRBD2 aligns across 11 bases. This CDR3 comprises 16 residues. After removal of 3 bases from V and 5 bases from J, the junction contained 8 bases not matched to a gene. CDR1 SGDLS and CDR2 YYNGEE come from the germline V gene. The CDR3 loop reads CASSARFTSGGDTQYF. CDR3 DNA: TGTGCCAGCAGCGCCCGTTTTACTAGCGGGGGAGATACGCAGTATTTT. Drawing the rest from reference TRBV9 and TRBJ2-3, the complete variable domain is DSGVTQTPKHLITATGQRVTLRCSPRSGDLSVYWYQQSLDQGLQFLIQYYNGEERAKGNILERFSAQQFPDLHSELNLSSLELGDSALYFCASSARFTSGGDTQYFGPGTRLTVL.

The CDR3 nucleotides are TGTGCCAGCAGCGACGTGGGCCAGACACCCCTCCACTTT. Translating gives CASSDVGQTPLHF. This chain joins TRBV3-1 (or the pseudogene TRBV3-2) and TRBJ1-6; no reliable D call. This CDR3 is built from 13 residues. Germline V gene sequence: CDR1 LGHDT, CDR2 YNNKEL (reference sequence). Trimming stripped 5 bases from V and 11 bases from J, with 13 bases between.

The chain is built from TRBV3-1 (or the pseudogene TRBV3-2) and TRBJ2-4; a weak D match, TRBD2 (5 bases). CDR1 and CDR2 from the germline V gene are LGHDT and YNNKEL (reference sequence). V was cut by 4 bases and J by 1 base, with 8 bases left in between. The CDR3 sequence is 14 residues long. CDR3 sequence: CASSPLVAKNIQYF. CDR3 sequence (DNA): TGTGCCAGCAGCCCACTAGTCGCCAAAAACATTCAGTACTTC.

In its sample, this clone was seen once. The chain joins TRBV7-2 to TRBJ2-1; 9 bases fit TRBD1. The V segment lost 2 bases and the J segment 9 bases; nucleotides outside the gene matches: 8. The V gene's germline CDR1 is SGHTA and CDR2 FQGNSA. The CDR3 loop spans 15 amino acids. The CDR3 sequence: CASSLNRGPGIEQFF. The CDR3 DNA follows: TGTGCCAGCAGCTTAAACAGGGGGCCCGGCATTGAGCAGTTCTTC.

The chain joins TRBV5-6 to TRBJ1-6, with D perhaps matching TRBD1 (5 bases). Per germline, CDR1 SGHDT and CDR2 YYEEEE. The CDR3 covers 14 residues. Trimming stripped 0 bases from V and 10 bases from J, with 11 bases between. The DNA of the CDR3 is TGTGCCAGCAGCTTGGGGGCAGGGTGGTCACCCCTCCACTTT. This sequence encodes CASSLGAGWSPLHF.

V and J are TRBV3-1 (or the pseudogene TRBV3-2) and TRBJ1-2; 7 bases map to TRBD1. Germline V gene lookup returns CDR1 LGHDT and CDR2 YNNKEL (reference sequence). The length of the CDR3 is 12 residues. Trimming took 4 bases from V and 6 from J; bases not matched to a gene: 2. CDR3 region: CASSLQGDGYTF. CDR3 in DNA: TGTGCCAGCAGCCTCCAGGGGGATGGCTACACCTTC.

CDR3 in amino acids: CASRQGQGGLEQFF. Here the CDR3 DNA reads TGTGCCAGCAGGCAGGGACAGGGGGGTTTGGAGCAGTTCTTC. V and J are TRBV6-6 and TRBJ2-1, with 11 bases that match TRBD1. Germline assignment: CDR1 MNHNY and CDR2 SVGAGI (reference sequence). The trim removed 6 bases at V and 10 bases at J, leaving 8 bases unmatched. This CDR3 is built from 14 residues.

The chain has TRBV29-1 and TRBJ2-1, with 10 bases lining up with TRBD2. The CDR3 contains 13 residues. V lost 4 bases and J lost 8; bases outside the gene matches: 5. Per the germline V gene, CDR1 is SQVTM and CDR2 is ANQGSEA. The CDR3, as DNA: TGCAGCGTTGGTTGGACTAGCGGTGATGAGCAGTTCTTC. This codes for CSVGWTSGDEQFF.

CDR3 sequence reads: CASSPDVWGEKFTF. In DNA form, the CDR3 reads TGTGCCAGCAGCCCGGACGTGTGGGGCGAGAAATTCACCTTC. This chain joins TRBV4-2 and TRBJ1-2; tentatively, D is TRBD1 (5 bases). V was trimmed by 4 bases and J by 13 bases, leaving 22 bases between them. Per germline, CDR1 LGHNA and CDR2 YNFKEQ. The CDR3 runs 14 residues.

This clone has just a few counts. The rearrangement links TRBV5-1 to TRBJ2-3; 9 bases are a match to TRBD1. The V segment lost 5 bases and the J segment 6 bases; nucleotides outside the gene matches: 7. Germline V gene data show CDR1 as SGHRS and CDR2 as YFSETQ. The CDR3 consists of 14 residues. Here the CDR3 DNA reads TGCGCCAGCAGGCCCGGGACAGGGCCCGATACGCAGTATTTT. Translated: CASRPGTGPDTQYF.

The chain carries TRBV2 and TRBJ2-2; TRBD2 is a possible D gene (7 bases). Germline V gene lookup returns CDR1 SNHLY and CDR2 FYNNEI. The CDR3 runs 15 residues. V was pared by 0 bases and J by 4 bases, with 9 bases between. The CDR3, as DNA: TGTGCCAGCAGTGAAGCGAGGGGGGGCACCGGGGAGCTGTTTTTT. It encodes CASSEARGGTGELFF. The variable domain in full, with the rest retrieved from reference TRBV2 and TRBJ2-2, is EPEVTQTPSHQVTQMGQEVILRCVPISNHLYFYWYRQILGQKVEFLVSFYNNEISEKSEIFDDQFSVERPDGSNFTLKIRSTKLEDSAMYFCASSEARGGTGELFFGEGSRLTVL.

The chain carries TRBV19 and TRBJ1-2; TRBD1 might be the D (6 bases). Germline CDR1 and CDR2: LNHDA and SQIVND (reference sequence). The V end was cut by 5 bases, the J end by 1 base, with 8 bases between. The CDR3 is made up of 13 amino acids. This CDR3 is CASSLDSNYGYTF. The CDR3 bases are TGTGCCAGTAGTTTGGACAGTAACTATGGCTACACCTTC. Complete variable domain (other parts from reference TRBV19 and TRBJ1-2): DGGITQSPKYLFRKEGQNVTLSCEQNLNHDAMYWYRQDPGQGLRLIYYSQIVNDFQKGDIAEGYSVSREKKESFPLTVTSAQKNPTAFYLCASSLDSNYGYTFGSGTRLTVV.

This chain uses TRBV27 with TRBJ2-1; 9 nucleotides align to TRBD1. The CDR3 spans 17 residues. The germline V gene has CDR1 MNHEY and CDR2 SMNVEV (reference sequence). J was trimmed by 2 bases and V by 2 bases; bases with no gene match: 7. CDR3 nucleotides: TGTGCCAGCAGTTTACTAACCGGGACAGGGCCCTACAATGAGCAGTTCTTC. Its translation: CASSLLTGTGPYNEQFF.